A single sample is the source of the 18 T cell receptor beta chains below, sequenced in a study of long-term antiretroviral therapy in people with HIV. Survey level was the resolution at which the v3.0 immunoSEQ assay ran. Assay: immunoSEQ multiplex PCR; the TCRdb copy retains only in-frame clones and omits some. Among about 35,000 clones, about four fifths were seen once, and the ten largest hold under 4%. Sequences were derived from unsorted PBMCs, sampled 3 years after starting antiretroviral therapy. These receptors all come from a man aged 50 or older with HIV.

This clone was seen once. V is TRBV14 and J is TRBJ2-7; 7 nucleotides align to TRBD1. With 0 bases clipped from V and 2 bases from J, the junction kept 10 bases outside the gene matches. Germline V gene sequence: CDR1 SGHDN, CDR2 FVKESK. There are 17 residues in the CDR3. The CDR3 DNA reads TGTGCCAGCAGCCAAGATTGGGGGACAGCTAAACCCTACGAGCAGTACTTC. Its translation: CASSQDWGTAKPYEQYF. Full variable domain (outside the CDR3, taken from reference TRBV14 and TRBJ2-7): EAGVTQFPSHSVIEKGQTVTLRCDPISGHDNLYWYRRVMGKEIKFLLHFVKESKQDESGMPNNRFLAERTGGTYSTLKVQPAELEDSGVYFCASSQDWGTAKPYEQYFGPGTRLTVT.

The sample holds a few counts of this clone. The V and J genes are TRBV5-4 and TRBJ2-1; D is tentatively TRBD1 or TRBD2 (5 bases each). The germline V gene has CDR1 SGHNT and CDR2 YYREEE (reference sequence). The length of the CDR3 is 12 residues. V was clipped by 4 bases and J by 8 bases, with 10 bases between them. This CDR3 reads CASSPLGDEQFF. Here the CDR3 DNA reads TGTGCCAGCAGCCCTCTGGGGGATGAGCAGTTCTTC.

The V and J genes are TRBV4-2 and TRBJ2-7; 8 bases match TRBD1. Germline V gene data show CDR1 as LGHNA and CDR2 as YNFKEQ. V was clipped by 4 bases and J by 2 bases; unmatched bases: 7. The CDR3 contains 15 residues. CDR3 loop: CASSRDRGKAYEQYF. Written as DNA, the CDR3 is TGTGCCAGCAGCCGAGACAGGGGAAAGGCCTACGAGCAGTACTTC.

By sample fraction, this clone is medium-sized. DNA of the CDR3: TGTGCCATCAGTGACGACGCCAACGTCCTGACTTTC. Protein: CAISDDANVLTF. The chain carries TRBV10-3 and TRBJ2-6; D gene uncertain. This CDR3 is built from 12 residues. Trimming left V 3 bases short and J 7 bases short, with 4 bases between. CDR1 and CDR2 from the germline V gene are ENHRY and SYGVKD.

The chain has TRBV5-1 and TRBJ2-1; TRBD1 agrees at 8 bases. Germline CDR1 SGHRS, CDR2 YFSETQ. Germline trimming cut 0 bases from V and 14 bases from J; bases unmatched to any gene: 7. CDR3 length equals 13 residues. The CDR3 DNA follows: TGCGCCAGCAGCTTGGACCCACAGGGGGTTGAGTTCTTC. Amino acid sequence: CASSLDPQGVEFF.

In this sample, this clone turned up once. The V call is TRBV15, the J call TRBJ2-1; D is uncertain. Germline loops: CDR1 LNHNV, CDR2 YYDKDF (reference sequence). V lost 8 bases, J lost 6 bases, and 11 bases lay in between. The CDR3 runs 12 residues. CDR3: CATGYGVNEQFF. The CDR3 region has the DNA TGTGCCACCGGGTATGGGGTCAATGAGCAGTTCTTC.

The CDR3 loop reads CASSPFRDRADTEAFF. CDR3 nucleotides: TGCGCCAGCAGCCCTTTCCGGGACAGGGCTGACACTGAAGCTTTCTTT. The chain recombines TRBV5-1 with TRBJ1-1, with 9 bases identical to TRBD1. There are 16 residues in the CDR3. Per germline, CDR1 SGHRS and CDR2 YFSETQ. After removal of 4 bases from V and 3 bases from J, the junction contained 10 bases not matched to a gene.

The chain combines TRBV6-6 with TRBJ1-4; D not resolved. The V and J ends lost 5 bases and 1 base respectively, with 2 bases between them. The CDR3 is 12 residues long. From germline, CDR1 is MNHNY and CDR2 SVGAGI (reference sequence). CDR3 sequence reads: CASSRTNEKLFF. CDR3 DNA sequence: TGTGCCAGCAGTAGAACTAATGAAAAACTGTTTTTT.

This clone was seen a few times. This rearrangement joins TRBV27 to TRBJ2-3; D may be TRBD1 (5 bases). The V and J ends lost 5 bases and 4 bases respectively, with 13 bases between them. The length of the CDR3 is 14 residues. From germline, CDR1 is MNHEY and CDR2 SMNVEV (reference sequence). The CDR3 is CASSQWQGADTQYF. The CDR3 DNA sequence: TGTGCCAGCAGTCAATGGCAGGGTGCAGATACGCAGTATTTT.

The chain has TRBV7-3 and TRBJ1-1, with a tentative D call TRBD1 (6 bases). The CDR3 loop spans 14 amino acids. V lost 5 bases and J 4 bases, leaving 14 bases between the germline ends. Germline lookup yields CDR1 SGHTA and CDR2 FQGTGA. The CDR3 region is CASSAHRDGTEAFF. The DNA for the CDR3 is TGTGCCAGCAGCGCGCACAGGGATGGCACTGAAGCTTTCTTT.

This chain connects TRBV5-5 to TRBJ1-1, with 7 bases lining up with TRBD1. With 1 base clipped from V and 10 bases from J, the junction kept 7 bases outside the gene matches. The germline V gene has CDR1 SGHKS and CDR2 YYEKEE (reference sequence). The CDR3 runs 13 residues. The CDR3 region has the DNA TGTGCCAGCAGCTTGAGGTGGGACAGCGGAGCTTTCTTT. It yields the protein CASSLRWDSGAFF.

The chain links TRBV14 to TRBJ1-2; unclear D gene. This CDR3 is 13 amino acids long. Germline CDR1 SGHDN, CDR2 FVKESK. The V end was cut by 0 bases, the J end by 7 bases, with 9 bases between. CDR3 amino acids: CASSQDLEVGYTF. The CDR3 DNA sequence: TGTGCCAGCAGCCAAGATCTTGAAGTTGGCTACACCTTC.

The rearrangement joins TRBV7-6 to TRBJ2-2; TRBD2 aligns across 11 bases. The germline V gene has CDR1 SGHVS and CDR2 FNYEAQ. With V trimmed by 0 bases and J by 6 bases, 6 bases remained unmatched. The CDR3 is 17 residues long. CDR3 amino acids: CASSLALAGGSPGELFF. CDR3 DNA: TGTGCCAGCAGCTTAGCGCTAGCGGGGGGATCACCCGGGGAGCTGTTTTTT.

The J gene is TRBJ2-2, the V gene TRBV19; no definite D call. The CDR3 has 14 residues. Germline CDR1 LNHDA, CDR2 SQIVND (reference sequence). Trimming pared 5 bases from V and 5 bases from J, leaving 12 bases between. The CDR3 loop is CASSLEYWTGELFF. CDR3 nucleotide sequence: TGTGCCAGTAGTCTGGAGTATTGGACCGGGGAGCTGTTTTTT.

This clone was counted once. The chain couples TRBV10-3 to TRBJ1-1; TRBD1 might be the D (5 bases). Germline V gene data show CDR1 as ENHRY and CDR2 as SYGVKD. The CDR3 length is 13 residues. The V and J ends lost 3 bases and 4 bases respectively, with 9 bases between them. The CDR3 sequence is CAISEVQGTEAFF. As DNA, the CDR3 is TGTGCCATCAGTGAAGTCCAGGGCACTGAAGCTTTCTTT.

The count of this clone is one. The rearrangement links TRBV27 to TRBJ2-1; D not resolved. From germline, CDR1 is MNHEY and CDR2 SMNVEV (reference sequence). Between the trimmed V and J ends, which lost 0 bases and 4 bases, there was a span of 4 bases. The CDR3 spans 13 residues. The CDR3: CASSLSRYNEQFF. In DNA, the CDR3 is TGTGCCAGCAGTTTATCACGGTACAATGAGCAGTTCTTC.

The rearrangement uses TRBV27 and TRBJ2-7; D is undetermined. The germline V and J ends were trimmed by 5 bases and 4 bases, with 12 bases remaining between them. There are 13 residues in the CDR3. CDR1 is MNHEY and CDR2 is SMNVEV in the germline V gene (reference sequence). CDR3 in amino acids: CASSIQAGYEQYF. CDR3 nucleotide sequence: TGTGCCAGCAGTATCCAGGCCGGATACGAGCAGTACTTC.

This chain links TRBV6-5 with TRBJ2-7, with D possibly TRBD1 on 8 matching bases. Germline CDR1 is MNHEY and CDR2 is SVGAGI. The CDR3 length is 15 residues. Trimming took off 2 bases at V and 6 bases at J, with 17 bases between the two ends. The CDR3 DNA reads TGTGCCAGCAGTTACACCGCAACAGGGGGGGGCGAGCAGTACTTC. Its translation is CASSYTATGGGEQYF.